This T cell receptor (beta chain) was identified during a study of cytomegalovirus exposure and HLA in healthy donors. The study's findings and limits: Cytomegalovirus status was reportedly diagnosed by the classifier with high specificity and sensitivity.

Nominally healthy donors were sampled, though unrecorded immune exposures were likely. With regard to this clone: Its antigen is unknown.

This CDR3 spans 17 amino acids. CDR1 and CDR2 (germline): WSHSY, SAAADI. The ends lost 6 bases at V and 0 bases at J; junction bases unmatched: 7. PCR was performed using 60 Vbeta and 13 Jbeta primers. Here immunoSEQ multiplex PCR was the method, and the copy in TCRdb shows in-frame clones only, minus some. The sample includes roughly 100,000 clones, 71% of them seen just once. This sequence was found in a female donor in good health and CMV-seronegative. The sample consisted of PBMCs. The V and J genes are TRBV10-2 and TRBJ2-3; 12 bases map to TRBD2. CDR3 residues: CASREGLAGTSTDTQYF. The DNA of the CDR3 is TGCGCCAGCAGGGAAGGACTAGCGGGGACTAGCACAGATACGCAGTATTTT.